In its sample, the clone carrying this TCR beta chain was seen a few times. The data derive from a study of human T cells and chemical hapten exposure. Unique molecular identifiers were attached to individual cDNA molecules within the library. Each CDR3 protein gets one entry after TCRdb re-called the RACE reads with MiXCR. The sample contains about 350,000 distinct CDR3 sequences, roughly 6% of which appear only once. The CDR3 spans 15 residues. Germline V lookup: CDR1 MNHNS, CDR2 SASEGT. Trimming removed 4 bases from V and 4 bases from J; junction bases left unmatched: 8. Described time point: patch test 2, 6 weeks after DPC sensitization. Treatment here: therapeutic diphenylcyclopropenone sensitization with weekly scalp DPC.

The V call is TRBV6-1, the J call TRBJ2-3; 7 nucleotides align to TRBD1. The clonotype was recovered from a woman between 18 and 29 years old with alopecia areata. Some clones in this sample may be carry-over from other donors' samples. This specimen consisted of whole blood, obtained in connection with sensitization to the hapten diphenylcyclopropenone (DPC). CDR3 nucleotide sequence: TGTGCCAGCAGTGTCGCCACAGGGGTCCCAGATACGCAGTATTTT. Amino acids: CASSVATGVPDTQYF.